The TCR beta chain described here comes from a study of cytomegalovirus exposure and HLA in healthy donors. The PCR contained 60 Vbeta and 13 Jbeta primers. Original processing notes: Approximately 83 million unique TCR beta chains, 9 million to 14 million shared, were counted in a later analysis. Repertoires were generated with immunoSEQ multiplex PCR, while TCRdb's copy carries only in-frame clones and drops some. Clone size and the V and J calls come from that table; the DNA yielded D and trimming. This table has 120,000 or so clones, approximately 87% appearing once. This CDR3 region has 13 residues. The ends were cut back, 4 bases at V and 4 bases at J, with 9 bases in the middle. The V gene's germline CDR1 is SGHRS and CDR2 YFSETQ. General study points: Researchers reported from a later analysis that most CMV-associated TCR beta chains appeared HLA-restricted. Reported performance of the classifier showed diagnosis of cytomegalovirus status with high specificity and sensitivity. Through in vitro validation, three CMV-associated chains were shown to be specific for CMV antigens.

With respect to this clone: Its antigen is not known.

The rearrangement joins TRBV5-1 to TRBJ1-5; perhaps TRBD1 as D (5 bases). The receptor comes from a man aged 18-30 years in good health and CMV-seropositive. The material sequenced was PBMCs. CDR3 coding DNA: TGCGCCAGCAGCGAAGGGGTGAATCAGCCCCAGCATTTT. Its protein product is CASSEGVNQPQHF. Full variable domain (outside the CDR3, taken from reference TRBV5-1 and TRBJ1-5): KAGVTQTPRYLIKTRGQQVTLSCSPISGHRSVSWYQQTPGQGLQFLFEYFSETQRNKGNFPGRFSGRQFSNSRSEMNVSTLELGDSALYLCASSEGVNQPQHFGDGTRLSIL.